This T cell receptor beta chain was recovered during a study of blood T cells in healthy people across ages. Study as a whole: About one barcoded beta molecule per two T cells was the capture yield of template switching.

Germline loops: CDR1 DFQATT, CDR2 SNEGSKA (reference sequence). The CDR3 is made up of 14 amino acids. V was cut by 2 bases and J by 1 base, with 11 bases left in between. Sample-barcoded 5' priming and a J-beta primer mix drove a second PCR of about 7 to 12 cycles. TCRdb passed the 5' RACE reads through MiXCR, listing each CDR3 protein once. In the table there are more than 650,000 distinct CDR3 sequences, 22% of which are singletons. Aged roughly 6 to 100, donors were systemically healthy Caucasians from Russia. Per sample, a minimum of 6 million PBMCs were isolated. Sequencing was performed on blood. This chain links TRBV20-1 with TRBJ1-1; no definite D call. This TCR came from a man between 65 and 85 years old in good health. As DNA, the CDR3 is TGCAGTGCTAGAAGGACCCGGGGGAACACTGAAGCTTTCTTT. Amino acid sequence: CSARRTRGNTEAFF.